One sample yielded the 30 T cell receptor beta chains listed below, sequenced in a study of blood T cell repertoires in COVID-19. Clones were sequenced by immunoSEQ multiplex PCR, and TCRdb holds only the in-frame ones, with some missing. The table lists roughly 230,000 clones, 75% to 85% of them singletons. Source material: peripheral blood. Source of these receptors: a human donor in a cohort sampled during active COVID-19.

The V gene is TRBV19, the J gene TRBJ1-1; 8 bases line up with TRBD1. V shed 3 bases and J 8 bases; nucleotides not matched to a gene: 5. The germline CDR1 and CDR2 sequences are LNHDA and SQIVND (reference sequence). This CDR3 comprises 13 residues. For the CDR3, the DNA is TGTGCCAGTAGTATCGGACAGGGCCTGGAAGCTTTCTTT. Its translation: CASSIGQGLEAFF.

The V call is TRBV19, the J call TRBJ1-3, with D uncertain. The CDR3 sequence is 14 residues long. Germline V gives CDR1 LNHDA, CDR2 SQIVND (reference sequence). V was clipped by 7 bases and J by 0 bases, with 10 bases between them. The CDR3 loop is CASNDGYSGNTIYF. DNA of the CDR3: TGTGCCAGTAACGACGGGTACTCTGGAAACACCATATATTTT. Combining the CDR3 with reference TRBV19 and TRBJ1-3 gives the whole variable domain DGGITQSPKYLFRKEGQNVTLSCEQNLNHDAMYWYRQDPGQGLRLIYYSQIVNDFQKGDIAEGYSVSREKKESFPLTVTSAQKNPTAFYLCASNDGYSGNTIYFGEGSWLTVV.

The chain links TRBV18 to TRBJ2-1; 11 bases line up with TRBD2. Looked up from germline, CDR1 is KGHSH and CDR2 is LQKENI. The CDR3 loop spans 15 amino acids. Trimming at V came to 5 bases and at J to 5 bases, leaving 5 bases not matched to a gene. In nucleotides, the CDR3 is TGTGCCAGCTCAGTACTAGCGGGAGAGAACAATGAGCAGTTCTTC. It yields the protein CASSVLAGENNEQFF.

This chain connects TRBV3-1 (or the pseudogene TRBV3-2) to TRBJ2-1, with a tentative D call TRBD2 (5 bases). The CDR3 extends over 13 amino acids. V was shortened by 4 bases and J by 13 bases, with 17 bases between the two germline ends. Germline CDR1 reads LGHDT; CDR2 reads YNNKEL (reference sequence). The CDR3 nucleotides read TGTGCCAGCAGCCTCCGTGGACTCCCCGATCAGTTCTTC. This gives the protein CASSLRGLPDQFF.

This sequence joins TRBV2 and TRBJ2-7; possible D gene TRBD1, 6 bases. The V end was cut by 5 bases, the J end by 7 bases, with 18 bases between. This CDR3 spans 14 amino acids. The germline gives CDR1 SNHLY, CDR2 FYNNEI. The CDR3 DNA reads TGTGCCAGCAGTATGACGGGACAACCGGGGGAGCAGTACTTC. This sequence encodes CASSMTGQPGEQYF.

V and J are TRBV28 and TRBJ1-6, with D possibly matching TRBD1 (5 bases). The V end lost 8 bases, the J end lost 10 bases, and 21 bases lay between the germline ends. The CDR3 length is 15 residues. The germline V gene encodes CDR1 MDHEN and CDR2 SYDVKM. CDR3 loop: CASGFSGEDISPLHF. For the CDR3, the DNA is TGTGCCAGCGGATTCTCGGGGGAGGACATCTCACCCCTCCACTTT. The full variable domain, with the rest looked up from reference TRBV28 and TRBJ1-6, is DVKVTQSSRYLVKRTGEKVFLECVQDMDHENMFWYRQDPGLGLRLIYFSYDVKMKEKGDIPEGYSVSREKKERFSLILESASTNQTSMYLCASGFSGEDISPLHFGNGTRLTVT.

The chain employs TRBV7-2 and TRBJ1-6, with 8 bases identical to TRBD1. Unmatched junction bases numbered 5, after V lost 0 bases and J lost 10 bases. This CDR3 spans 15 amino acids. CDR1 is SGHTA, CDR2 FQGNSA, per germline. The CDR3 is CASSLARTGQSPLHF. The CDR3 nucleotides are TGTGCCAGCAGCTTAGCTAGGACAGGGCAATCACCCCTCCACTTT.

The chain carries TRBV5-1 and TRBJ2-7; possible D gene TRBD2, 6 bases. CDR1 is SGHRS, CDR2 YFSETQ, per germline. V was trimmed by 0 bases and J by 0 bases, leaving 7 bases between them. This CDR3 region has 14 residues. The CDR3 here is CASSLAGASYEQYF. Here the CDR3 DNA reads TGCGCCAGCAGCTTGGCGGGAGCCTCCTACGAGCAGTACTTC. Full variable domain (rest looked up from reference TRBV5-1 and TRBJ2-7): KAGVTQTPRYLIKTRGQQVTLSCSPISGHRSVSWYQQTPGQGLQFLFEYFSETQRNKGNFPGRFSGRQFSNSRSEMNVSTLELGDSALYLCASSLAGASYEQYFGPGTRLTVT.

The CDR3 coding sequence is TGTGCCAGCGCCGGTCAGATGGGGGCGAGAGATACGCAGTATTTT. This codes for CASAGQMGARDTQYF. The chain employs TRBV19 and TRBJ2-3; the D gene is possibly TRBD1 (6 bases). V lost 9 bases and J 5 bases, leaving 21 bases between the germline ends. Per germline, CDR1 LNHDA and CDR2 SQIVND (reference sequence). The CDR3 is 15 residues long.

The chain uses TRBV5-4 and TRBJ2-7; D is unresolved. The germline V gene encodes CDR1 SGHNT and CDR2 YYREEE (reference sequence). CDR3 size: 14 residues. Deletions cut 4 bases from V and 2 bases from J, with 13 bases between. CDR3: CASSGGLPPYEQYF. The CDR3 bases are TGTGCCAGCAGCGGCGGCCTCCCCCCCTACGAGCAGTACTTC.

This clone was recorded once. The genes are TRBV30 and TRBJ2-7; weak D call: TRBD2 (5 bases). CDR1 GTSNPN and CDR2 SVGIG come from the germline V gene (reference sequence). V lost 5 bases and J 3 bases, leaving 20 bases between the germline ends. This CDR3 contains 15 residues. The chain's CDR3 is CAWSTGQGRYYEQYF. As DNA, the CDR3 is TGTGCCTGGTCAACGGGTCAAGGGAGATACTACGAGCAGTACTTC.

The V gene is TRBV2, the J gene TRBJ2-7; 7 bases align to TRBD2. V trimming: 7 bases; J trimming: 6 bases; junction bases outside the gene matches: 6. This CDR3 region has 12 residues. CDR1 SNHLY and CDR2 FYNNEI come from the germline V gene. The CDR3 sequence is CASILGGSEQYF. The CDR3 DNA follows: TGTGCCAGCATTCTGGGGGGGAGCGAGCAGTACTTC.

This chain uses TRBV2 with TRBJ2-3; possible D gene TRBD2, 6 bases. Germline loops: CDR1 SNHLY, CDR2 FYNNEI. This CDR3 is built from 16 residues. V was clipped by 2 bases and J by 2 bases, with 14 bases between them. CDR3 bases: TGTGCCAGCAGTGAACATCGGGGCGGGACCACAGATACGCAGTATTTT. This encodes CASSEHRGGTTDTQYF.

The genes are TRBV9 and TRBJ2-1; 8 nucleotides align to TRBD2. Germline V lookup: CDR1 SGDLS, CDR2 YYNGEE. With V trimmed by 3 bases and J by 9 bases, 17 bases remained unmatched. The CDR3 totals 17 residues. CDR3 sequence (DNA): TGTGCCAGCAGCGCGAATCGAAGGTCAGCGGGGGCAGGTGAGCAGTTCTTC. Residues: CASSANRRSAGAGEQFF.

In regard to this clone: Additional DNA sequences in this sample encode the identical CDR3. This chain joins TRBV30 and TRBJ1-4; D not certain. In germline, CDR1 is GTSNPN, CDR2 SVGIG (reference sequence). Trimming took 0 bases from V and 7 from J, leaving 6 bases between them. The CDR3 contains 12 residues. CDR3 nucleotides: TGTGCCTGGAGTGTACTCCGTGAAAAACTGTTTTTT. It specifies CAWSVLREKLFF.

This clone was counted only a few times. V usage is TRBV7-3 and J usage is TRBJ2-2, with 7 nucleotides matching TRBD1. This CDR3 is 16 amino acids long. After removal of 1 base from V and 5 bases from J, the junction contained 7 bases not matched to a gene. Germline loops: CDR1 SGHTA, CDR2 FQGTGA. CDR3 bases: TGTGCCAGCAGCTTAAACCCCAGGGGGAAAACCGGGGAGCTGTTTTTT. Encoded protein: CASSLNPRGKTGELFF.

The chain combines TRBV7-6 with TRBJ2-2; TRBD2 is a possible D gene (6 bases). The ends were cut back, 2 bases at V and 3 bases at J, with 16 bases in the middle. The CDR3 totals 17 residues. Germline V gene sequence: CDR1 SGHVS, CDR2 FNYEAQ. As DNA, the CDR3 is TGTGCCAGCAGCTTAATCAGAGCGGGCTACCACACCGGGGAGCTGTTTTTT. It codes for CASSLIRAGYHTGELFF.

The V call is TRBV9, the J call TRBJ2-1, with TRBD2 matching 9 bases. Germline V lookup: CDR1 SGDLS, CDR2 YYNGEE. Unmatched junction bases numbered 7, after V lost 3 bases and J lost 0 bases. The CDR3 is 17 residues long. The CDR3 DNA sequence: TGTGCCAGCAGCGGAACGGGGACTAGCAGCTCCTACAATGAGCAGTTCTTC. Amino acids: CASSGTGTSSSYNEQFF.

The chain combines TRBV11-3 with TRBJ1-1; D gene ambiguous. Germline V CDR1 and CDR2: SGHNT, YENEEA. The ends were cut back, 7 bases at V and 1 base at J, with 16 bases in the middle. The CDR3 extends over 15 amino acids. In DNA form, the CDR3 reads TGTGCCAGCATCCTTAGTAGGCCAGGGAACACTGAAGCTTTCTTT. Translated: CASILSRPGNTEAFF.

The chain is built from TRBV12-3 or TRBV12-4 and TRBJ2-7; 7 bases agree with TRBD1. The ends lost 6 bases at V and 5 bases at J; junction bases unmatched: 7. This CDR3 contains 13 residues. DNA for the CDR3: TGTGCCAGCAGCCTGACAGGGACCCACGAGCAGTACTTC. This translates into CASSLTGTHEQYF.

J is TRBJ2-7 and V is TRBV19; a weak D match, TRBD1 (5 bases). V was shortened by 4 bases and J by 2 bases, with 15 bases between the two germline ends. Germline V CDR1 and CDR2: LNHDA, SQIVND (reference sequence). The CDR3 has 15 amino acids. The CDR3 DNA follows: TGTGCCAGTAGTAAGGGGCAGGACCTGACCTACGAGCAGTACTTC. Translating it yields CASSKGQDLTYEQYF.

This chain links TRBV7-2 with TRBJ2-7; a weak D match, TRBD2 (5 bases). Deletions cut 5 bases from V and 2 bases from J, with 16 bases between. CDR3 size: 15 residues. The germline V gene has CDR1 SGHTA and CDR2 FQGNSA. CDR3 amino acids: CASSRGLGSAYEQYF. The CDR3 DNA is TGTGCCAGCAGCCGCGGGTTGGGGTCGGCCTACGAGCAGTACTTC. Full variable domain (outside the CDR3, taken from reference TRBV7-2 and TRBJ2-7): GAGVSQSPSNKVTEKGKDVELRCDPISGHTALYWYRQSLGQGLEFLIYFQGNSAPDKSGLPSDRFSAERTGGSVSTLTIQRTQQEDSAVYLCASSRGLGSAYEQYFGPGTRLTVT.

This clone was observed a handful of times. The V gene is TRBV27, the J gene TRBJ2-3; 8 nucleotides align to TRBD2. After removal of 6 bases from V and 3 bases from J, the junction contained 5 bases not matched to a gene. CDR1 is MNHEY, CDR2 SMNVEV, per germline (reference sequence). This CDR3 comprises 14 residues. The CDR3 here is CASRESGSTDTQYF. The CDR3 region has the DNA TGTGCCAGCAGAGAGAGCGGGAGTACAGATACGCAGTATTTT.

J is TRBJ2-3 and V is TRBV10-1, with TRBD1 identical over 7 bases. In germline, CDR1 is WNHNN, CDR2 SYGVQD (reference sequence). This CDR3 spans 14 amino acids. With V trimmed by 5 bases and J by 3 bases, 5 bases remained unmatched. CDR3 sequence: CASSTGTVTDTQYF. The CDR3 bases are TGCGCCAGCAGTACCGGGACAGTAACAGATACGCAGTATTTT.

The V and J genes are TRBV19 and TRBJ1-2; TRBD1 agrees at 8 bases. Germline values: CDR1 LNHDA, CDR2 SQIVND (reference sequence). The V gene end was trimmed by 6 bases and the J gene end by 8 bases; junction bases not matched to a gene: 5. The CDR3 is made up of 12 amino acids. CDR3 sequence (DNA): TGTGCCAGTAGCAGACAGGGGCGCGGCTACACCTTC. It codes for CASSRQGRGYTF.

The V call is TRBV24-1, the J call TRBJ2-5; the match to TRBD1 covers 8 bases. Germline CDR1 reads KGHDR; CDR2 reads SFDVKD. J gave up 5 bases and V 3 bases, and 7 bases lay outside the gene matches. The CDR3 runs to 15 residues. This CDR3 reads CATSDPGGSTETQYF. The CDR3 DNA reads TGTGCCACCAGTGATCCAGGGGGCTCCACGGAGACCCAGTACTTC.

This chain connects TRBV7-2 to TRBJ2-3; 9 bases map to TRBD2. The CDR3 length is 15 residues. Germline CDR1 and CDR2: SGHTA and FQGNSA. The trim removed 4 bases at V and 5 bases at J, leaving 7 bases unmatched. The CDR3 sequence: CASSSKAAGGDTQYF. The CDR3 nucleotides are TGTGCCAGCAGCTCCAAGGCAGCGGGAGGAGATACGCAGTATTTT.

The CDR3 nucleotides are TGCGCCAGCAGCCCGGGACTAGGTCGCACAGATACGCAGTATTTT. Residues: CASSPGLGRTDTQYF. V and J are TRBV5-1 and TRBJ2-3; 8 nucleotides line up with TRBD2. This CDR3 comprises 15 residues. Germline lookup yields CDR1 SGHRS and CDR2 YFSETQ. Unmatched junction bases numbered 5, after V lost 4 bases and J lost 1 base.

V and J are TRBV15 and TRBJ2-7; no clear D. The CDR3 sequence is 12 residues long. V dropped 0 bases and J dropped 4 bases, with 4 bases sitting between them. Germline V gene data show CDR1 as LNHNV and CDR2 as YYDKDF (reference sequence). CDR3 DNA sequence: TGTGCCACCAGCAGAGATGAGTACGAGCAGTACTTC. Protein sequence: CATSRDEYEQYF.

This clone was picked up one time. This rearrangement joins TRBV5-1 to TRBJ1-4; D is perhaps TRBD1 (5 bases). CDR1 is SGHRS, CDR2 YFSETQ, per germline. V was trimmed by 3 bases and J by 5 bases, leaving 11 bases between them. There are 14 residues in the CDR3. CDR3 sequence: CASSSQGDNEKLFF. For the CDR3, the DNA is TGCGCCAGCAGCTCCCAGGGCGACAATGAAAAACTGTTTTTT.